The clone carrying this T cell receptor beta chain was seen more than once but under ten times. The target antigen is unknown. These data belong to a study of cytomegalovirus exposure and HLA in healthy donors. Broader study findings: Earlier analysis found most TCR beta V segments productive about 90% or about 30% of the time. A link between a missense DCLRE1C variant and TCR beta V- and J-gene trimming emerged from a later analysis.

Primers included in the PCR were 60 Vbeta and 13 Jbeta primers. TCRdb's table, derived via immunoSEQ multiplex PCR, lists solely in-frame clones and lacks some. The sample lists over 120,000 clones, around 82% seen once, with 2.5% to 3% in the top ten. The CDR3 is made up of 14 amino acids. Germline lookup yields CDR1 MDHEN and CDR2 SYDVKM. With 6 bases removed from V and 3 bases from J, the gap between germline ends came to 12 bases. V is TRBV28 and J is TRBJ1-5, with a possible D match to TRBD1 (5 bases). The sequenced material came from PBMCs. This TCR came from a female donor in good health and CMV-seronegative. The CDR3 sequence: CASSPDSSNQPQHF. CDR3 in DNA: TGTGCCAGCAGCCCTGACAGCTCCAATCAGCCCCAGCATTTT.